The next 8 T cell receptor beta chains were all read from a single sample in a study of CD8 T cells in ankylosing spondylitis. Whole-study findings and limits: Within ankylosing spondylitis blood, a TCR beta motif made up of fewer than ten highly homologous variants appeared to be characteristic.

TCRdb passed the 5' RACE reads through MiXCR, listing each CDR3 protein once. The profile covers under 450,000 distinct CDR3 sequences, with under 20% appearing a single time and around 0.92% taken by the ten largest. Their cognate antigens are unknown. Sequenced: blood, either unsorted or a sorted T cell fraction (not recorded which). The receptors originated from a male donor with ankylosing spondylitis.

The chain recombines TRBV7-9 with TRBJ1-1; the D is unclear. V was clipped by 5 bases and J by 1 base, with 11 bases between them. Looked up from germline, CDR1 is SEHNR and CDR2 is FQNEAQ (reference sequence). This CDR3 spans 14 amino acids. The CDR3, as DNA: TGTGCCAGCAGCGGTAGGGTGGAGAACACTGAAGCTTTCTTT. This encodes CASSGRVENTEAFF.

This clonotype was picked up many times. The CDR3 protein is CATPGLAGNTGELFF. The CDR3 DNA is TGTGCCACCCCGGGACTAGCGGGAAACACCGGGGAGCTGTTTTTT. V usage is TRBV24-1 and J usage is TRBJ2-2; TRBD2 matches 13 bases. V lost 9 bases to trimming and J lost 2 bases; unmatched junction nucleotides: 2. This CDR3 comprises 15 residues. Germline CDR1 reads KGHDR; CDR2 reads SFDVKD.

The V gene is TRBV18, the J gene TRBJ2-1, with D maybe TRBD2 (6 bases). The CDR3 loop spans 15 amino acids. Germline lookup yields CDR1 KGHSH and CDR2 LQKENI. The V and J ends lost 3 bases and 5 bases respectively, with 14 bases between them. The CDR3 loop reads CASSPVALANNEQFF. The CDR3 DNA is TGTGCCAGCTCACCTGTGGCACTAGCTAACAATGAGCAGTTCTTC.

This clonotype has a handful of counts. This chain links TRBV28 with TRBJ1-2; a possible D gene is TRBD1 (5 bases). The V end was cut by 5 bases, the J end by 6 bases, with 10 bases between. This CDR3 has 12 residues. From germline, CDR1 is MDHEN and CDR2 SYDVKM. CDR3 loop: CASSRLGDGYTF. The DNA for the CDR3 is TGTGCCAGCAGTCGTCTGGGGGATGGCTACACCTTC.

This sequence joins TRBV18 and TRBJ2-3; tentatively, D is TRBD2 (5 bases). Germline-derived CDR1 and CDR2 are KGHSH and LQKENI. V lost 3 bases and J lost 4, with 8 bases in between. The CDR3 runs 13 residues. The CDR3, as DNA: TGTGCCAGCTCACCCCCTAGCTCAGATACGCAGTATTTT. Translated: CASSPPSSDTQYF.

The CDR3: CASTTGPSGGPYEQYF. CDR3 in DNA: TGTGCCAGCACCACCGGGCCTAGCGGGGGGCCCTACGAGCAGTACTTC. This rearrangement joins TRBV2 to TRBJ2-7; TRBD2 matches at 11 bases. This CDR3 is 16 amino acids long. V was pared by 7 bases and J by 2 bases, with 10 bases of the junction left unmatched. Germline lookup yields CDR1 SNHLY and CDR2 FYNNEI.

The chain combines TRBV5-1 with TRBJ2-2; TRBD2 matches at 11 bases. The CDR3 has 16 residues. Germline assignment: CDR1 SGHRS and CDR2 YFSETQ. V shed 1 base, J shed 2 bases, and the junction held 1 base outside the gene matches. The CDR3 bases are TGCGCCAGCAGCTTGACTAGCGGGGGTAACACCGGGGAGCTGTTTTTT. Translated, it gives CASSLTSGGNTGELFF.

There are a few counts of this clonotype. In nucleotides, the CDR3 is TGTGCCAGCACCCAGGCCAACGTCCTGACTTTC. It translates to CASTQANVLTF. The rearrangement uses TRBV7-8 and TRBJ2-6; D call uncertain. Trimming stripped 7 bases from V and 6 bases from J, with 4 bases between. The CDR3 consists of 11 residues. Germline V gives CDR1 SGHVS, CDR2 FQNEAQ.